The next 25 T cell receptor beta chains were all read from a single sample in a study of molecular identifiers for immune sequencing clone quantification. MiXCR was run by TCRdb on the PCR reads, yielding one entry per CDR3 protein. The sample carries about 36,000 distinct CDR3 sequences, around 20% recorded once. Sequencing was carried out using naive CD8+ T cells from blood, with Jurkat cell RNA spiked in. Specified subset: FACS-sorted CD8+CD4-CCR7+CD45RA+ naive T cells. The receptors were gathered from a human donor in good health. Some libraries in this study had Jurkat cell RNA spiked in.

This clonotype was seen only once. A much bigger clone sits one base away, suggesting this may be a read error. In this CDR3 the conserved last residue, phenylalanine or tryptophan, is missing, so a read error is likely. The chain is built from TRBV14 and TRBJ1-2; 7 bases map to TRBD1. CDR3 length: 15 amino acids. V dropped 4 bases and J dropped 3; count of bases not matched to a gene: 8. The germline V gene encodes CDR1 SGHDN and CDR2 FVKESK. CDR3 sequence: CASSLIPGTDYGYTL. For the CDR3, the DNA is TGTGCCAGCAGCCTCATTCCCGGGACAGACTATGGCTACACCCTC.

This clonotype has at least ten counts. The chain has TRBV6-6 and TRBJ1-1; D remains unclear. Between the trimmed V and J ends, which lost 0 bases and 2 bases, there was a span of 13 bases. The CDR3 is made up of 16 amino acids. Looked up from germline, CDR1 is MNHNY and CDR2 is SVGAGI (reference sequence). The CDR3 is CASSYSILGFNTEAFF. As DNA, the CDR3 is TGTGCCAGCAGTTACTCGATACTGGGATTCAACACTGAAGCTTTCTTT.

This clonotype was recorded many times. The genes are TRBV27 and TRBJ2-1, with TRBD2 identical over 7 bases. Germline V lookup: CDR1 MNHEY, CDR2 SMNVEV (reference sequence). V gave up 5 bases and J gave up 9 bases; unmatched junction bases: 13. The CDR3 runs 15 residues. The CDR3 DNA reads TGTGCCAGCAGTCACACTTTGCGGGAGATCACTGAGCAGTTCTTC. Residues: CASSHTLREITEQFF.

This CDR3 is CASSVGVRGTTDTQYF. CDR3 nucleotides: TGTGCCAGCAGCGTAGGGGTCCGAGGGACCACAGATACGCAGTATTTT. The V call is TRBV9, the J call TRBJ2-3, with D tentatively TRBD1 or TRBD2 (5 bases each). This CDR3 has 16 amino acids. The ends were cut back, 0 bases at V and 2 bases at J, with 13 bases in the middle. CDR1 is SGDLS and CDR2 is YYNGEE in the germline V gene. The full variable domain, in which reference TRBV9 and TRBJ2-3 provide the parts outside the CDR3, is DSGVTQTPKHLITATGQRVTLRCSPRSGDLSVYWYQQSLDQGLQFLIQYYNGEERAKGNILERFSAQQFPDLHSELNLSSLELGDSALYFCASSVGVRGTTDTQYFGPGTRLTVL.

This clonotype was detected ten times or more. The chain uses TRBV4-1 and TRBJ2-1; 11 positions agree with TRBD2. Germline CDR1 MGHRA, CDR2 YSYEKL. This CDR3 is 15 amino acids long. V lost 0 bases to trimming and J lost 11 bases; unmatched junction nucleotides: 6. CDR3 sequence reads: CASSQDPSGRPKQFF. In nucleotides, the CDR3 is TGCGCCAGCAGCCAAGATCCTAGCGGGAGGCCGAAGCAGTTCTTC.

This CDR3 reads CAISGDSGLAIEVSETQYF. The CDR3 region has the DNA TGTGCCATCAGTGGAGATTCGGGACTAGCGATTGAGGTATCAGAGACCCAGTACTTC. This chain connects TRBV10-3 to TRBJ2-5; TRBD2 aligns across 10 bases. Germline V gene sequence: CDR1 ENHRY, CDR2 SYGVKD. The CDR3 is made up of 19 amino acids. V was clipped by 4 bases and J by 4 bases; unmatched bases: 18.

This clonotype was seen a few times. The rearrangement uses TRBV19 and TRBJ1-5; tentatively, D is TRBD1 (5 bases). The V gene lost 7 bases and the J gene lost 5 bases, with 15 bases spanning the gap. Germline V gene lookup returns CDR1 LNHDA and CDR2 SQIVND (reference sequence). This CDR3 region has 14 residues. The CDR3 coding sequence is TGTGCCAGTAAGTGGAGGATGGGGCATCAGCCCCAGCATTTT. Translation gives CASKWRMGHQPQHF.

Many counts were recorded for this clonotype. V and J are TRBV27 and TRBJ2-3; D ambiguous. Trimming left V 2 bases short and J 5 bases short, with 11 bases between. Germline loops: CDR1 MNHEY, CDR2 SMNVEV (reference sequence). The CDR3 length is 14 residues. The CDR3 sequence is CASSLLIGQDTQYF. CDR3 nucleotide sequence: TGTGCCAGCAGTTTACTTATTGGCCAAGATACGCAGTATTTT.

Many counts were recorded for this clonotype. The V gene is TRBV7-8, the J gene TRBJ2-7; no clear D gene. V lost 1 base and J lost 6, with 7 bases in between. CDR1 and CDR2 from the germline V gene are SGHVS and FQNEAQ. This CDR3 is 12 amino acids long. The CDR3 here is CASSLDRLEQYF. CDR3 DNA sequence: TGTGCCAGCAGCTTAGATAGACTCGAGCAGTACTTC.

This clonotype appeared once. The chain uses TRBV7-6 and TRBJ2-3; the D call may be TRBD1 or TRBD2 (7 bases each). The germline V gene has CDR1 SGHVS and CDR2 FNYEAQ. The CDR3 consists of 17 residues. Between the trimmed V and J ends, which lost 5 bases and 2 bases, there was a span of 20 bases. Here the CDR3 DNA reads TGTGCCAGCAGCCCTAACCAGGGGGGGGCCAACACAGATACGCAGTATTTT. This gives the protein CASSPNQGGANTDTQYF.

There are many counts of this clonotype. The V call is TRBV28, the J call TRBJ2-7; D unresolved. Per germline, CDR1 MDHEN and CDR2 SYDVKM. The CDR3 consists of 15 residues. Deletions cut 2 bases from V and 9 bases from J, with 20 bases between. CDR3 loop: CASSLSQEIIVTQYF. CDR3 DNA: TGTGCCAGCAGTTTAAGTCAGGAGATTATAGTAACGCAGTACTTC.

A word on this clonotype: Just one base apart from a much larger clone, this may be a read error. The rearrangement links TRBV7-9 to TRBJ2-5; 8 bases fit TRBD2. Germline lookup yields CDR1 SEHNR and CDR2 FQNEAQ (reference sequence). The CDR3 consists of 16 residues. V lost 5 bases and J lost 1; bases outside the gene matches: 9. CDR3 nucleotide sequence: TGTGCCAGCAGCCAGGAGACTAGCGTGCGCCAAGAGACCCAGTACTTC. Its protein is CASSQETSVRQETQYF. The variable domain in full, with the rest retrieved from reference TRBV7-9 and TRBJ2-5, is DTGVSQNPRHKITKRGQNVTFRCDPISEHNRLYWYRQTLGQGPEFLTYFQNEAQLEKSRLLSDRFSAERPKGSFSTLEIQRTEQGDSAMYLCASSQETSVRQETQYFGPGTRLLVL.

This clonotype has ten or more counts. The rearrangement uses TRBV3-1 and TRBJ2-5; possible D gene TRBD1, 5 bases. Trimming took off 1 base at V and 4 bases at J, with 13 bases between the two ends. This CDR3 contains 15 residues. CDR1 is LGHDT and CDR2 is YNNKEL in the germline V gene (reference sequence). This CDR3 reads CASSQVPGWGETQYF. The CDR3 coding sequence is TGTGCCAGCAGCCAAGTTCCAGGGTGGGGAGAGACCCAGTACTTC.

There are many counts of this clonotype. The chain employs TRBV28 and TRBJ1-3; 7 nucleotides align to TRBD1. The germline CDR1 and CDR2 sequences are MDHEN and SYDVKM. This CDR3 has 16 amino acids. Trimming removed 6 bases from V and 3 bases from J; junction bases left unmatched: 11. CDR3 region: CASSRQGFPDGNTIYF. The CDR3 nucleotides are TGTGCCAGCAGCCGACAGGGTTTTCCCGATGGAAACACCATATATTTT.

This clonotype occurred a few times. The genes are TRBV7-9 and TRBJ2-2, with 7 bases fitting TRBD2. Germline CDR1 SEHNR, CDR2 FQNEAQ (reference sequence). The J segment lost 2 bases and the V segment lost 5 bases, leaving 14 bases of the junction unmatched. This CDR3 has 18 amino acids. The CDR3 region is CASSPPLGASGNTGELFF. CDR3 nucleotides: TGTGCCAGCAGCCCACCCCTTGGGGCTAGCGGAAACACCGGGGAGCTGTTTTTT. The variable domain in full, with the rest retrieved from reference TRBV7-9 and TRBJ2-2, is DTGVSQNPRHKITKRGQNVTFRCDPISEHNRLYWYRQTLGQGPEFLTYFQNEAQLEKSRLLSDRFSAERPKGSFSTLEIQRTEQGDSAMYLCASSPPLGASGNTGELFFGEGSRLTVL.

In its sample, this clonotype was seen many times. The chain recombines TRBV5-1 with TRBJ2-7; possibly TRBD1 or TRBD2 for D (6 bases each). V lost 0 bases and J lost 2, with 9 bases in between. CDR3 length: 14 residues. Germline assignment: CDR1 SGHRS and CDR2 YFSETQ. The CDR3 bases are TGCGCCAGCAGCTTGGAGGGGGGCCCCTACGAGCAGTACTTC. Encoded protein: CASSLEGGPYEQYF.

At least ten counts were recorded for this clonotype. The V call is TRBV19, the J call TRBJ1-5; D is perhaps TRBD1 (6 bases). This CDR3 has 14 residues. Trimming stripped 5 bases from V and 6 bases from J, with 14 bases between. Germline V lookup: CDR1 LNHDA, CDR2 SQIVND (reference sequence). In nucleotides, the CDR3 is TGTGCCAGTAGTGTCAGGGGAGGTGGTCAGCCCCAGCATTTT. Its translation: CASSVRGGGQPQHF.

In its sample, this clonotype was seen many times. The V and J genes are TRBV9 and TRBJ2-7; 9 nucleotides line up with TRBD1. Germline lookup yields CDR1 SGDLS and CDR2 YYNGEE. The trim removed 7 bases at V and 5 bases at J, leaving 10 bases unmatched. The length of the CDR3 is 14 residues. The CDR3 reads CASSSGTGPNEQYF. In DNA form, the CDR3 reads TGTGCCAGCTCTTCTGGGACAGGGCCAAACGAGCAGTACTTC.

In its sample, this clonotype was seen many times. The CDR3 DNA reads TGTGCCAGCAGGGGCGGGACAGAGAACACCGGGGAGCTGTTTTTT. This encodes CASRGGTENTGELFF. This sequence joins TRBV6-6 and TRBJ2-2, with D perhaps TRBD1 (7 bases). CDR3 size: 15 residues. The germline V and J ends were trimmed by 6 bases and 1 base, with 12 bases remaining between them. Germline V CDR1 and CDR2: MNHNY, SVGAGI (reference sequence).

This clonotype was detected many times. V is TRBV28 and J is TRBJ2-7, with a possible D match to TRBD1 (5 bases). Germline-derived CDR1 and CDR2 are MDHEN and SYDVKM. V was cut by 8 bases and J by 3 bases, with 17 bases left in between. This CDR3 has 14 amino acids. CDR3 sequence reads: CASVDTLENYEQYF. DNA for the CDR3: TGTGCCAGCGTGGACACTTTGGAAAACTACGAGCAGTACTTC.

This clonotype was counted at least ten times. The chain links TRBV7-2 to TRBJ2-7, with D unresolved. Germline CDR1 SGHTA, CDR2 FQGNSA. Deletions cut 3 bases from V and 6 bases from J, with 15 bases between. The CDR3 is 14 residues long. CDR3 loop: CASSFISPSREQYF. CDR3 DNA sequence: TGTGCCAGCAGCTTCATAAGCCCGTCCCGCGAGCAGTACTTC. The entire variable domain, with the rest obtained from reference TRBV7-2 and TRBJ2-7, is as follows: GAGVSQSPSNKVTEKGKDVELRCDPISGHTALYWYRQSLGQGLEFLIYFQGNSAPDKSGLPSDRFSAERTGGSVSTLTIQRTQQEDSAVYLCASSFISPSREQYFGPGTRLTVT.

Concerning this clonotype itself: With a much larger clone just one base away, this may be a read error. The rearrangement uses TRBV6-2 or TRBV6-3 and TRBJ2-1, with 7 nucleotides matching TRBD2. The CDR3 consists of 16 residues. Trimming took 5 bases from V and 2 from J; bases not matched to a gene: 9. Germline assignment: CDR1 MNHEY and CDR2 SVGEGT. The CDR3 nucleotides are TGTGCCAGCAGTGGCATGGGGGGGGTGGCCTACAATGAGCAGTTCTTC. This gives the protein CASSGMGGVAYNEQFF.

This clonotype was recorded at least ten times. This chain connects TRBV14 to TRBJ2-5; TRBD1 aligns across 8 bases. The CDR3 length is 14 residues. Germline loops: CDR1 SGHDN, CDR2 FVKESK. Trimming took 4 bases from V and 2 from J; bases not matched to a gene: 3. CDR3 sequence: CASSRDRLQETQYF. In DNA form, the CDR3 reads TGTGCCAGCAGCCGGGACAGGTTGCAAGAGACCCAGTACTTC.

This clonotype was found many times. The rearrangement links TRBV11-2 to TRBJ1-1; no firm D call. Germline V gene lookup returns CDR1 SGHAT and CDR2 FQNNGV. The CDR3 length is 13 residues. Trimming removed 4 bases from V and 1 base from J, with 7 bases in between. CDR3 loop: CASSSSPNTEAFF. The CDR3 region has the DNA TGTGCCAGCAGCTCCAGCCCGAACACTGAAGCTTTCTTT.

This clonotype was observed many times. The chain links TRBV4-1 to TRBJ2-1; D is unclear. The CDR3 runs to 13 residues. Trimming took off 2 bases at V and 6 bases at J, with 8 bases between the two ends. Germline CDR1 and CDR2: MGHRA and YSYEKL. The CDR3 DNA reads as TGCGCCAGCAGCCAAAAGGAATCCAATGAGCAGTTCTTC. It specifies CASSQKESNEQFF.